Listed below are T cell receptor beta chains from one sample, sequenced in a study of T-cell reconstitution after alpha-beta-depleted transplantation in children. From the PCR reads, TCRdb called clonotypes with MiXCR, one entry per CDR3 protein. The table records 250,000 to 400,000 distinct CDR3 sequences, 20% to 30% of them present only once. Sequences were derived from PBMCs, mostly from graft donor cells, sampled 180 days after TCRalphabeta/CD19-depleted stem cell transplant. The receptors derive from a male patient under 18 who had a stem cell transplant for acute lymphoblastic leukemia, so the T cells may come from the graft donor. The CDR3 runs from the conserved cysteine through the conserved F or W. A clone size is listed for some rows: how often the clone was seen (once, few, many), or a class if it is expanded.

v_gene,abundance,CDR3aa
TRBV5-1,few,CASQPGTAAYEQYF
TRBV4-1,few,CASSQEKSLGEKLFF
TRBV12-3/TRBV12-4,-,CASTPGGGRLHGELFF
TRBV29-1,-,CSVESLHGQGSSYEQYF
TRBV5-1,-,CASRGNLQETQYF
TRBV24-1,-,CATSDPSGTGITGELFF
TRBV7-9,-,CASRNPNDYEQYF
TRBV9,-,CASGGLAVLGNEQFF
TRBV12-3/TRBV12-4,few,CASSLPGHNSPLHF
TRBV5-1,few,CASSSISGLAVETQYF
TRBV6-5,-,CASSWVLTQETQYF
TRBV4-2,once,CASTRIGGANEQFF
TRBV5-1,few,CASSLLGQGVAKPYEQYF
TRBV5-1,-,CASSFDRAGYTF
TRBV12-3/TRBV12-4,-,CASSHRTGVETQYF
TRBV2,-,CASSGNIVRGGYEQYF
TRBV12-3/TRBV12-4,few,CASSSIFLSYEQYF
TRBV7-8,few,CASSFGGGWIQPQHF
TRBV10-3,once,CAIKGGAPTLLYNEQFF
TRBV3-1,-,CASSILTSGRRNTQYF
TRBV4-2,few,CASSQYGPGLGAKNIQYF
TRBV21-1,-,CASSPVQGPYYEQYF
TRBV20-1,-,CSARPGRSKNTIYF
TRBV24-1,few,CATSDLRDSHSITITLKVYNEQFF
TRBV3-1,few,CASSDIGQGHGYTF
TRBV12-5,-,CASGPLGLAANTGELFF